This TCR beta chain was identified in a study of Graves' ophthalmopathy and Graves' hyperthyroidism. The study, taken as a whole, reports: As the model predicted ophthalmopathy progression, it achieved a sensitivity of about 71% and a specificity of roughly 73%. Also, most clonotypes expanded in the thyroid above 0.001 frequency appeared in blood.

Beta-chain TCR CDR3 regions were amplified from RNA transcripts. Scientists carried out first-round RT-PCR using HTBI primers and then a second-round multiplex PCR. TCRdb independently ran MiXCR on the multiplex PCR reads; one entry per CDR3 protein. The sample lists 300,000 to 500,000 distinct CDR3 sequences; over 15% were seen once. This clonotype was counted ten times or more. The antigen is undetermined. Trimming stripped 2 bases from V and 8 bases from J, with 4 bases between. The CDR3 covers 11 residues. Germline values: CDR1 SGHRS, CDR2 YFSETQ. Patients were excluded if they had other autoimmune diseases or uncontrolled infections, and likewise if pregnancy or lactation applied.

The source of this sequence is a woman between 18 and 29 years old with stable Graves' hyperthyroidism. Sequencing input: peripheral blood. The chain links TRBV5-1 to TRBJ2-2; D is unclear. The DNA for the CDR3 is TGCGCCAGCAGCTTCTCAGGGGAGCTGTTTTTT. Translating it yields CASSFSGELFF.